Sequencing of this T cell receptor (beta chain) was carried out in a study of cytomegalovirus exposure and HLA in healthy donors. Findings and limits, study-wide: Rates of TCR association differed by HLA locus in a later analysis, with DRB1 highest and HLA-C lowest. Among CMV-associated TCR beta chains, most appeared HLA-restricted in a later analysis. The study carried out a later analysis of TCR beta sequences. It associated approximately 16,000 of them with specific HLA alleles at a false discovery rate of 0.05. Because they were indistinguishable, some V segments, including TRBV6-2 and TRBV6-3, were excluded.

The table lists this clone with a count of one. Its antigen remains unidentified. The study ran its PCR with 60 Vbeta and 13 Jbeta primers. Sequencing used immunoSEQ multiplex PCR; TCRdb keeps in-frame clones, though not all of them. This sample has 140,000 to 150,000 clones, with approximately 82% found just once. The CDR3 extends over 12 amino acids. Germline CDR1 reads SGHTA; CDR2 reads FQGNSA. Trimming took off 5 bases at V and 4 bases at J, with 5 bases between the two ends. The chain couples TRBV7-2 to TRBJ2-2; D is unresolved. This clonotype originated in a woman aged 60-70 years in good health and CMV-seropositive. Sample: PBMCs. The CDR3 loop reads CASSRVTGELFF. DNA for the CDR3: TGTGCCAGCAGCCGCGTCACCGGGGAGCTGTTTTTT.